The sample holds one count of the clone carrying this TCR beta chain. Its antigen is unknown. The data stem from a study of cytomegalovirus exposure and HLA in healthy donors. 60 Vbeta and 13 Jbeta primers were used in PCR. The data were produced by immunoSEQ multiplex PCR, yet TCRdb's version contains in-frame clones alone and is incomplete. This table holds some 92,000 clones, under 85% found once. The CDR3 sequence is 14 residues long. CDR1 and CDR2 from the germline V gene are MNHEY and SVGAGI. Trimming pared 3 bases from V and 10 bases from J, leaving 15 bases between. Regarding the study as a whole: Several top significant clusters appeared, in a later analysis, to be linked to common viral pathogens.

The sequence was obtained from a man younger than 45 in good health and CMV-seronegative. Sequences were obtained from PBMCs. The rearrangement links TRBV6-5 to TRBJ1-4, with a possible D match to TRBD1 (5 bases). CDR3 amino acids: CASSYGASGGKLFF. The CDR3 DNA reads as TGTGCCAGCAGTTATGGGGCCTCGGGGGGAAAACTGTTTTTT.